Listed below are T cell receptor beta chains from one sample, sequenced in a study of vaccination and CD4 T cells after COVID-19. Each CDR3 protein gets one entry after TCRdb re-called the PCR reads with MiXCR. The sample consists of about 24,000 distinct CDR3 sequences, over 45% of them appearing once. These receptors have no known antigen. The source material was CD4+ T cells from blood, cultured in vitro. All receptors derive from a human donor who had recovered from COVID-19. CDR3s include the opening cysteine and the closing phenylalanine or tryptophan. Each record gives: J gene, D gene, clone size, V gene, CDR3 protein, CDR3 DNA. D genes are given only for firm matches. Rows may omit the clone size; those that give it use once, few, many or a size class.

J gene: TRBJ1-3
D gene: NA
clone size: NA
V gene: TRBV2
CDR3 protein: CASTLEGDLRNTIYF
CDR3 DNA: TGTGCCAGTACCCTCGAAGGCGACCTTCGAAACACCATATATTTT

J gene: TRBJ1-2
D gene: TRBD1
clone size: once
V gene: TRBV28
CDR3 protein: CASSLRQGYYGYTF
CDR3 DNA: TGTGCCAGCAGTTTACGACAGGGGTACTATGGCTACACCTTC

J gene: TRBJ2-3
D gene: TRBD1
clone size: NA
V gene: TRBV7-6
CDR3 protein: CASSLDQTGGSTDTQYF
CDR3 DNA: TGTGCCAGCAGCTTAGACCAGACAGGGGGCAGCACAGATACGCAGTATTTT

J gene: TRBJ1-2
D gene: TRBD1
clone size: NA
V gene: TRBV7-2
CDR3 protein: CASSLIPGQGIYGYTF
CDR3 DNA: TGTGCCAGCAGCTTAATCCCGGGACAGGGGATTTATGGCTACACCTTC

J gene: TRBJ1-3
D gene: NA
clone size: few
V gene: TRBV20-1
CDR3 protein: CSARARGNTIYF
CDR3 DNA: TGCAGTGCCAGGGCGAGGGGGAACACCATATATTTT

J gene: TRBJ2-7
D gene: NA
clone size: NA
V gene: TRBV28
CDR3 protein: CASSLQAKQYF
CDR3 DNA: TGTGCCAGCAGTTTACAGGCTAAGCAGTACTTC

J gene: TRBJ1-6
D gene: NA
clone size: NA
V gene: TRBV7-9
CDR3 protein: CASKPPTGSSYNSPLHF
CDR3 DNA: TGTGCCAGCAAGCCCCCCACAGGGAGCTCCTATAATTCACCCCTCCACTTT

J gene: TRBJ2-7
D gene: NA
clone size: NA
V gene: TRBV6-1
CDR3 protein: CASSIGTLYEQYF
CDR3 DNA: TGTGCCAGCAGTATCGGGACCCTTTACGAGCAGTACTTC

J gene: TRBJ2-5
D gene: NA
clone size: NA
V gene: TRBV11-3
CDR3 protein: CASSLGFGETQYF
CDR3 DNA: TGTGCCAGCAGCTTGGGTTTCGGGGAGACCCAGTACTTC

J gene: TRBJ2-7
D gene: NA
clone size: NA
V gene: TRBV7-8
CDR3 protein: CASSLEWMDEQYF
CDR3 DNA: TGTGCCAGCAGCTTAGAATGGATGGACGAGCAGTACTTC

J gene: TRBJ1-6
D gene: NA
clone size: NA
V gene: TRBV6-5
CDR3 protein: CASSYSTRRGNKDSSPLHF
CDR3 DNA: TGTGCCAGCAGTTACTCGACGAGGAGGGGCAATAAGGATTCATCACCCCTCCACTTT

J gene: TRBJ2-2
D gene: TRBD1
clone size: few
V gene: TRBV20-1
CDR3 protein: CSARAGQGATGELFF
CDR3 DNA: TGCAGTGCTAGAGCCGGACAGGGGGCCACCGGGGAGCTGTTTTTT

J gene: TRBJ1-1
D gene: NA
clone size: NA
V gene: TRBV11-2
CDR3 protein: CASSLVTGHTEAFF
CDR3 DNA: TGTGCCAGCAGCTTAGTTACAGGGCACACTGAAGCTTTCTTT

J gene: TRBJ1-2
D gene: NA
clone size: few
V gene: TRBV6-1
CDR3 protein: CASSAGNYGYTF
CDR3 DNA: TGTGCCAGCAGTGCAGGGAACTATGGCTACACCTTC

J gene: TRBJ1-5
D gene: TRBD1
clone size: NA
V gene: TRBV12-3/TRBV12-4
CDR3 protein: CASTQGQGSFSQPQHF
CDR3 DNA: TGTGCCAGCACCCAGGGACAGGGGTCTTTCAGTCAGCCCCAGCATTTT

J gene: TRBJ1-2
D gene: NA
clone size: NA
V gene: TRBV18
CDR3 protein: CASSPLGHGYTF
CDR3 DNA: TGTGCCAGCTCACCACTGGGACACGGCTACACCTTC

J gene: TRBJ1-1
D gene: NA
clone size: NA
V gene: TRBV7-9
CDR3 protein: CASSLSSRMNTEAFF
CDR3 DNA: TGTGCCAGCAGCTTAAGTTCAAGGATGAACACTGAAGCTTTCTTT

J gene: TRBJ1-2
D gene: NA
clone size: few
V gene: TRBV19
CDR3 protein: CASSIEDSRGYTF
CDR3 DNA: TGTGCCAGTAGTATTGAGGACTCTAGGGGCTACACCTTC

J gene: TRBJ2-2
D gene: NA
clone size: once
V gene: TRBV20-1
CDR3 protein: CSARSGGWDGELFF
CDR3 DNA: TGCAGTGCTAGATCCGGGGGCTGGGACGGGGAGCTGTTTTTT

J gene: TRBJ1-1
D gene: TRBD1
clone size: NA
V gene: TRBV10-3
CDR3 protein: CAISEGTGRNVEAFF
CDR3 DNA: TGTGCCATCAGCGAAGGGACAGGGCGAAACGTTGAAGCTTTCTTT

J gene: TRBJ2-3
D gene: NA
clone size: NA
V gene: TRBV3-1
CDR3 protein: CASRQGPSTDTQYF
CDR3 DNA: TGTGCCAGCCGCCAGGGGCCCAGCACAGATACGCAGTATTTT

J gene: TRBJ2-7
D gene: TRBD1
clone size: NA
V gene: TRBV10-1
CDR3 protein: CASSGDSPYEQYF
CDR3 DNA: TGCGCCAGCAGTGGGGACAGTCCCTACGAGCAGTACTTC

J gene: TRBJ2-4
D gene: NA
clone size: NA
V gene: TRBV10-3
CDR3 protein: CAIGGPPKNIQYF
CDR3 DNA: TGTGCCATTGGGGGGCCTCCCAAAAACATTCAGTACTTC

J gene: TRBJ2-3
D gene: NA
clone size: NA
V gene: TRBV7-7
CDR3 protein: CASEEAGTDTQYF
CDR3 DNA: TGTGCCAGTGAGGAGGCTGGAACAGATACGCAGTATTTT

J gene: TRBJ1-6
D gene: NA
clone size: NA
V gene: TRBV6-1
CDR3 protein: CASSNDRRGYNSPLHF
CDR3 DNA: TGTGCCAGCAGCAACGACAGACGGGGCTATAATTCACCCCTCCACTTT

J gene: TRBJ1-1
D gene: NA
clone size: once
V gene: TRBV19
CDR3 protein: CASSIQARAEAFF
CDR3 DNA: TGTGCCAGTAGTATACAGGCCAGGGCTGAAGCTTTCTTT

J gene: TRBJ1-1
D gene: TRBD1
clone size: NA
V gene: TRBV28
CDR3 protein: CASSRTGKAFF
CDR3 DNA: TGTGCCAGCAGTCGGACAGGGAAAGCTTTCTTT

J gene: TRBJ2-7
D gene: NA
clone size: once
V gene: TRBV10-1
CDR3 protein: CASSDVQTSSYEQYF
CDR3 DNA: TGCGCCAGCAGTGATGTCCAGACGTCATCCTACGAGCAGTACTTC

J gene: TRBJ2-5
D gene: NA
clone size: few
V gene: TRBV28
CDR3 protein: CASSGSWKTQYF
CDR3 DNA: TGTGCCAGCAGTGGTAGCTGGAAGACCCAGTACTTC

J gene: TRBJ1-5
D gene: NA
clone size: NA
V gene: TRBV2
CDR3 protein: CASSAGFGNQPQHF
CDR3 DNA: TGTGCCAGCAGTGCAGGGTTTGGCAATCAGCCCCAGCATTTT

J gene: TRBJ1-2
D gene: NA
clone size: NA
V gene: TRBV20-1
CDR3 protein: CSARVGGYTF
CDR3 DNA: TGCAGTGCTAGAGTAGGAGGCTACACCTTC

J gene: TRBJ2-2
D gene: NA
clone size: NA
V gene: TRBV10-2
CDR3 protein: CASSRDRITGELFF
CDR3 DNA: TGCGCCAGCAGCCGGGACCGGATCACCGGGGAGCTGTTTTTT

J gene: TRBJ2-1
D gene: NA
clone size: NA
V gene: TRBV24-1
CDR3 protein: CATSDPGKSYNEQFF
CDR3 DNA: TGTGCCACCAGTGACCCAGGGAAATCCTACAATGAGCAGTTCTTC

J gene: TRBJ1-1
D gene: TRBD1
clone size: NA
V gene: TRBV7-3
CDR3 protein: CASSLWDRENTEAFF
CDR3 DNA: TGTGCCAGCAGCTTATGGGACAGGGAAAACACTGAAGCTTTCTTT

J gene: TRBJ1-2
D gene: TRBD1
clone size: NA
V gene: TRBV7-9
CDR3 protein: CASSLGRGQRSNYGYTF
CDR3 DNA: TGTGCCAGCAGCTTAGGGAGGGGACAGAGATCTAACTATGGCTACACCTTC

J gene: TRBJ2-2
D gene: TRBD2
clone size: few
V gene: TRBV10-2
CDR3 protein: CASSGKREGTGELFF
CDR3 DNA: TGCGCCAGCAGTGGGAAGCGGGAGGGAACCGGGGAGCTGTTTTTT

J gene: TRBJ2-3
D gene: TRBD2
clone size: NA
V gene: TRBV7-9
CDR3 protein: CASSSYRGGDTDTQYF
CDR3 DNA: TGTGCCAGCAGCTCGTACCGGGGGGGGGACACAGATACGCAGTATTTT

J gene: TRBJ1-3
D gene: NA
clone size: NA
V gene: TRBV20-1
CDR3 protein: CSARDPGNTIYF
CDR3 DNA: TGCAGTGCTAGGGACCCTGGAAACACCATATATTTT

J gene: TRBJ1-1
D gene: TRBD1
clone size: NA
V gene: TRBV10-3
CDR3 protein: CAISGQGLNTEAFF
CDR3 DNA: TGTGCCATCAGTGGACAGGGCCTGAACACTGAAGCTTTCTTT

J gene: TRBJ1-5
D gene: NA
clone size: NA
V gene: TRBV2
CDR3 protein: CASSGDVVNQPQHF
CDR3 DNA: TGTGCCAGCAGTGGGGACGTCGTCAATCAGCCCCAGCATTTT

J gene: TRBJ1-1
D gene: TRBD1
clone size: NA
V gene: TRBV10-3
CDR3 protein: CAITRTGRNTEAFF
CDR3 DNA: TGTGCCATCACGCGGACAGGGCGGAACACTGAAGCTTTCTTT

J gene: TRBJ2-3
D gene: NA
clone size: NA
V gene: TRBV14
CDR3 protein: CASSRFDTDTQYF
CDR3 DNA: TGTGCCAGCAGCCGCTTCGACACAGATACGCAGTATTTT